The 18 T cell receptor beta chains below all came from one sample that was sequenced in a study of T cell repertoires in cytomegalovirus infection. MiXCR, run by TCRdb on the reads, gives a single entry per CDR3 protein. There are 510,000 or so distinct CDR3 sequences in the sample; around a quarter occur only once, and less than 15% lies in the top ten. The sample consisted of PBMCs. The source of these receptors is a human donor in good health (CMV status not recorded). Some clones in this sample may be carry-over from other donors' samples.

The rearrangement joins TRBV7-2 to TRBJ2-5; D may be TRBD1 (5 bases). The CDR3 is made up of 16 amino acids. Germline CDR1 SGHTA, CDR2 FQGNSA. Trimming left V 3 bases short and J 4 bases short, with 18 bases between. As DNA, the CDR3 is TGTGCCAGCAGCTTCGAGCAGGGTGTGCTGGGAGAGACCCAGTACTTC. Its translation: CASSFEQGVLGETQYF.

This clonotype occurred a few times. The chain is built from TRBV30 and TRBJ2-3; D possibly corresponds to TRBD1 (5 bases). Germline-derived CDR1 and CDR2 are GTSNPN and SVGIG (reference sequence). Trimming pared 5 bases from V and 3 bases from J, leaving 12 bases between. The CDR3 consists of 13 residues. Written as DNA, the CDR3 is TGTGCCTGGGCCCTCCAGGGAACAGATACGCAGTATTTT. Amino acids: CAWALQGTDTQYF.

The V gene is TRBV29-1, the J gene TRBJ1-3; D perhaps matches TRBD1 (6 bases). The CDR3 runs 15 residues. Trimming took 6 bases from V and 0 from J, leaving 15 bases between them. Germline values: CDR1 SQVTM, CDR2 ANQGSEA. CDR3 in DNA: TGCAGCGTCGCTAGACAGGCTAGCTCTGGAAACACCATATATTTT. Its protein is CSVARQASSGNTIYF.

J is TRBJ2-3 and V is TRBV7-3, with 12 bases matching TRBD2. CDR3 length equals 17 residues. Trimming took 3 bases from V and 3 from J; bases not matched to a gene: 7. The germline V gene encodes CDR1 SGHTA and CDR2 FQGTGA. DNA for the CDR3: TGTGCCAGCAGCTTGAAACGGACTAGCGGGGAGACAGATACGCAGTATTTT. It encodes CASSLKRTSGETDTQYF.

This CDR3 is CSADRANYGYTF. The CDR3 DNA reads TGCAGCGCAGACAGGGCTAACTATGGCTACACCTTC. The chain combines TRBV29-1 with TRBJ1-2, with 7 bases identical to TRBD1. Germline V gene lookup returns CDR1 SQVTM and CDR2 ANQGSEA. J was trimmed by 0 bases and V by 7 bases; bases with no gene match: 2. The CDR3 is made up of 12 amino acids.

With respect to this clonotype: Relative to the germline gene, one junction end is altered; a read error may explain this. The rearrangement uses TRBV7-4 and TRBJ2-5; TRBD1 or TRBD2 may be the D gene (5 bases each). Per germline, CDR1 SGHVT and CDR2 SQSDAQ. The CDR3 extends over 13 amino acids. This CDR3 is CASSLAGTPSQDF. CDR3 coding DNA: TGTGCCAGCAGCTTAGCCGGGACCCCGAGTCAGGACTTC.

This clonotype was recorded once. This sequence joins TRBV30 and TRBJ1-2, with 7 bases lining up with TRBD1. The CDR3 loop spans 13 amino acids. V lost 0 bases to trimming and J lost 5 bases; unmatched junction nucleotides: 3. The germline CDR1 and CDR2 sequences are GTSNPN and SVGIG (reference sequence). CDR3 in amino acids: CAWSVGQMYGYTF. DNA of the CDR3: TGTGCCTGGAGTGTGGGACAGATGTATGGCTACACCTTC.

The sample holds many counts of this clonotype. The CDR3 sequence is CSARDSGSHPLDEQFF. CDR3 nucleotides: TGCAGTGCTAGAGATAGCGGGAGCCACCCTCTGGATGAGCAGTTCTTC. The V gene is TRBV20-1, the J gene TRBJ2-1, with TRBD2 matching over 9 bases. Per the germline V gene, CDR1 is DFQATT and CDR2 is SNEGSKA (reference sequence). The CDR3 totals 16 residues. V trimming: 0 bases; J trimming: 8 bases; junction bases outside the gene matches: 11.

This clonotype occurred a few times. V usage is TRBV12-3 or TRBV12-4 and J usage is TRBJ1-5; no definite D call. The V and J ends lost 4 bases and 10 bases respectively, with 14 bases between them. The CDR3 is 13 residues long. The CDR3 reads CASSSSPSDPQHF. The CDR3 DNA is TGTGCCAGCAGTTCCTCCCCCTCCGATCCCCAGCATTTT.

The chain combines TRBV20-1 with TRBJ2-3, with 7 bases that match TRBD2. V trimming: 0 bases; J trimming: 2 bases; junction bases outside the gene matches: 8. The CDR3 consists of 16 residues. Per the germline V gene, CDR1 is DFQATT and CDR2 is SNEGSKA (reference sequence). For the CDR3, the DNA is TGCAGTGCTAGAGATAGTGAGCGGGGATTCACAGATACGCAGTATTTT. It translates to CSARDSERGFTDTQYF.

The chain recombines TRBV5-6 with TRBJ2-4; D unresolved. Trimming stripped 0 bases from V and 0 bases from J, with 10 bases between. The CDR3 length is 16 residues. CDR1 SGHDT and CDR2 YYEEEE come from the germline V gene. CDR3: CASSLEGFLAKNIQYF. DNA for the CDR3: TGTGCCAGCAGCTTGGAAGGTTTCTTAGCCAAAAACATTCAGTACTTC.

This clonotype was detected only a few times. The chain has TRBV29-1 and TRBJ1-2; perhaps TRBD1 as D (6 bases). This CDR3 has 11 amino acids. Trimming removed 2 bases at V and 8 bases at J, with 9 bases between. Germline lookup yields CDR1 SQVTM and CDR2 ANQGSEA. The CDR3 DNA sequence: TGCAGCGTTGAAAACAGGGAGGGCTACACCTTC. This translates into CSVENREGYTF.

The CDR3 here is CASSEGQNTGELFF. The CDR3 DNA sequence: TGCGCCAGCAGTGAGGGCCAGAACACCGGGGAGCTGTTTTTT. The V call is TRBV10-1, the J call TRBJ2-2; D is unresolved. V shed 2 bases and J shed 1 base, with 5 bases lying between them. This CDR3 comprises 14 residues. CDR1 is WNHNN and CDR2 is SYGVQD in the germline V gene (reference sequence).

The chain has TRBV19 and TRBJ2-1, with D tentatively TRBD1 or TRBD2 (6 bases each). Germline V CDR1 and CDR2: LNHDA, SQIVND (reference sequence). V lost 5 bases and J 15 bases, leaving 20 bases between the germline ends. There are 13 residues in the CDR3. The DNA for the CDR3 is TGTGCCAGTAGTTTGGTTTGGGGGGCGGCCCGGTTCTTC. Translated, it gives CASSLVWGAARFF.

This clonotype was detected many times. The CDR3 coding sequence is TGTGCCAGCAGCCTGGGGACAGGGCGGAATGAAAAACTGTTTTTT. Amino acid sequence: CASSLGTGRNEKLFF. This rearrangement joins TRBV7-9 to TRBJ1-4; 9 positions agree with TRBD1. V lost 5 bases and J lost 5; bases outside the gene matches: 6. Germline CDR1 reads SEHNR; CDR2 reads FQNEAQ (reference sequence). The CDR3 totals 15 residues.

This clonotype was seen a handful of times. The CDR3: CASSLGLAYEQYV. In DNA form, the CDR3 reads TGTGCCAGCAGTTTGGGGCTAGCCTACGAGCAGTACGTC. This rearrangement joins TRBV28 to TRBJ2-7; D might be TRBD1 (5 bases). Germline CDR1 reads MDHEN; CDR2 reads SYDVKM. Trimming took off 3 bases at V and 2 bases at J, with 8 bases between the two ends. This CDR3 contains 13 residues.

On this clonotype itself: At one end the junction does not follow the germline gene, possibly because of a read error. The chain is built from TRBV19 and TRBJ1-5, with D possibly matching TRBD1 (5 bases). Per germline, CDR1 LNHDA and CDR2 SQIVND (reference sequence). The CDR3 extends over 16 amino acids. The CDR3 here is CASSIGQPNLNQPQHF. CDR3 bases: TGTGCCAGTAGCATAGGACAACCAAACCTCAATCAGCCCCAGCATTTT.

This clonotype was detected many times. The rearrangement links TRBV7-2 to TRBJ1-2; D unclear. Looked up from germline, CDR1 is SGHTA and CDR2 is FQGNSA. The CDR3 is 12 residues long. Trimming took off 0 bases at V and 4 bases at J, with 3 bases between the two ends. Written as DNA, the CDR3 is TGTGCCAGCAGCTTAGCCCTCTATGGCTACACCTTC. This gives the protein CASSLALYGYTF.